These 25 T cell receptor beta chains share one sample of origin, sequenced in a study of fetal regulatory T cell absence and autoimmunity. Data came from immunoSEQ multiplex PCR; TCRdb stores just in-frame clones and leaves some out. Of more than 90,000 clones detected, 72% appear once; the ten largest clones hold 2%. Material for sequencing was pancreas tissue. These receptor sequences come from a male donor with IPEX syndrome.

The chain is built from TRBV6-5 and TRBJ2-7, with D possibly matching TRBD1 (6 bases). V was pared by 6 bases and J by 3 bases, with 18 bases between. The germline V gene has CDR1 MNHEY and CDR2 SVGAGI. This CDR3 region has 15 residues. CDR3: CASRLLLGHFYEQYF. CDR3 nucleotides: TGTGCCAGCAGGCTCCTCCTGGGACACTTCTACGAGCAGTACTTC.

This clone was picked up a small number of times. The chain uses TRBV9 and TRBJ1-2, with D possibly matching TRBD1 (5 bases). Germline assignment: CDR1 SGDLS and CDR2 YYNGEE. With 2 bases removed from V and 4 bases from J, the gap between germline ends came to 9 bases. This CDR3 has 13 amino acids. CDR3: CASSVQGGYGYTF. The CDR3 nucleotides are TGTGCCAGCAGCGTGCAGGGAGGCTATGGCTACACCTTC.

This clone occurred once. DNA for the CDR3: TGTGCCAGCAGTTACGAGGGGCGAGGGCAGTATTTT. Translation gives CASSYEGRGQYF. The V and J genes are TRBV6-5 and TRBJ2-3; D is tentatively TRBD1 or TRBD2 (5 bases each). Germline values: CDR1 MNHEY, CDR2 SVGAGI. V was pared by 2 bases and J by 11 bases, with 11 bases between. The CDR3 consists of 12 residues.

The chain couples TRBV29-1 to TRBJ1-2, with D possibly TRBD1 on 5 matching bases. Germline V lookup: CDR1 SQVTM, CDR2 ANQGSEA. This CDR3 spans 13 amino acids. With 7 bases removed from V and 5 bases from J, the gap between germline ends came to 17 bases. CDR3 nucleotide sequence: TGCAGCGCCGACCGGGCCGGGGGATATGGCTACACCTTC. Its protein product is CSADRAGGYGYTF.

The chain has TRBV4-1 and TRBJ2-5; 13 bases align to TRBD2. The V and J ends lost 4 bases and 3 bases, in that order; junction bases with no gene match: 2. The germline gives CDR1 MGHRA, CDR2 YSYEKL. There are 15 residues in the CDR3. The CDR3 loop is CASSRGTSGKETQYF. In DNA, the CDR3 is TGCGCCAGCAGCCGGGGGACTAGCGGGAAAGAGACCCAGTACTTC.

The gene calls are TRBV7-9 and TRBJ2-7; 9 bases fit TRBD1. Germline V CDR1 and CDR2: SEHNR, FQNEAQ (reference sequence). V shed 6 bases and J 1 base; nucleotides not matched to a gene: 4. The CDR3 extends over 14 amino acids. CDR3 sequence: CASSTGGVSYEQYF. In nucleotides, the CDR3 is TGTGCCAGCAGTACAGGGGGCGTATCCTACGAGCAGTACTTC.

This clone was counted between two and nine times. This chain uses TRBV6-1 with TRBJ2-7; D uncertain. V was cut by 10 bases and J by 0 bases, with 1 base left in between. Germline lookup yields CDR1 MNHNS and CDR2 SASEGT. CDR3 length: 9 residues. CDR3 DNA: TGTGCCACCTCCTACGAGCAGTACTTC. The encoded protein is CATSYEQYF.

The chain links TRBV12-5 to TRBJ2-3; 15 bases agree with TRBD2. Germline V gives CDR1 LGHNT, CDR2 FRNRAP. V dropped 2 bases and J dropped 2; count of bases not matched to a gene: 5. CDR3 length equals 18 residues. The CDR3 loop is CASGLPRTSGGATDTQYF. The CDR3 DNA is TGTGCTAGTGGTTTGCCCCGGACTAGCGGGGGGGCCACAGATACGCAGTATTTT.

The CDR3: CASSQVRRGSSYNSPLHF. In nucleotides, the CDR3 is TGCGCCAGCAGCCAAGTCCGTAGAGGGAGCTCCTATAATTCACCCCTCCACTTT. J is TRBJ1-6 and V is TRBV4-1; no reliable D call. The CDR3 consists of 18 residues. The germline V and J ends were trimmed by 1 base and 0 bases, with 13 bases remaining between them. Germline values: CDR1 MGHRA, CDR2 YSYEKL.

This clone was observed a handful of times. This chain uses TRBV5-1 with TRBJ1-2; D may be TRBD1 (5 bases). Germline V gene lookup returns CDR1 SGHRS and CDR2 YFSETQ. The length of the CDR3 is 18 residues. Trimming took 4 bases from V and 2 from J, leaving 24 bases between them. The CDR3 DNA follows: TGCGCCAGCAGCCCCGGCTGGGGCTTCCCTCCTCACAACTATGGCTACACCTTC. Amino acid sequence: CASSPGWGFPPHNYGYTF. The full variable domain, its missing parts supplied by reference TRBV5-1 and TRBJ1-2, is KAGVTQTPRYLIKTRGQQVTLSCSPISGHRSVSWYQQTPGQGLQFLFEYFSETQRNKGNFPGRFSGRQFSNSRSEMNVSTLELGDSALYLCASSPGWGFPPHNYGYTFGSGTRLTVV.

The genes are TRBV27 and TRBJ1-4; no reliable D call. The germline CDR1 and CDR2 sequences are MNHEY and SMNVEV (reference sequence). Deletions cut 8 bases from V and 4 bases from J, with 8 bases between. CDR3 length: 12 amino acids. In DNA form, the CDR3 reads TGTGCCAGCGGCCTGGATAATGAAAAACTGTTTTTT. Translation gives CASGLDNEKLFF.

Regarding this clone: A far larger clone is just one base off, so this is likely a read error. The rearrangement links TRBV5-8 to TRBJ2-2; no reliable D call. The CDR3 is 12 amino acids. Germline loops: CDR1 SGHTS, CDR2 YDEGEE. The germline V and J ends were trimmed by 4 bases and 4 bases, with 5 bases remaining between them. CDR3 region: CASSLSTGELFF. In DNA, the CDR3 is TGTGCCAGCAGCCTCAGCACCGGGGAGCTGTTTTTT.

CDR3 loop: CASPRRQYEQYF. The CDR3 DNA reads as TGTGCCAGCCCTAGGCGGCAGTACGAGCAGTACTTC. The chain carries TRBV27 and TRBJ2-7; D gene unclear. The V gene's germline CDR1 is MNHEY and CDR2 SMNVEV (reference sequence). V was shortened by 8 bases and J by 4 bases, with 12 bases between the two germline ends. CDR3 length: 12 residues.

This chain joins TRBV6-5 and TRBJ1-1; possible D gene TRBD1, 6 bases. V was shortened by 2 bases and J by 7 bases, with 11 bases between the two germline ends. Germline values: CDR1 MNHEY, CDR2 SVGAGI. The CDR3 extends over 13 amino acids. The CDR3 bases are TGTGCCAGCAGTTACACCCAGGGACATGAAGCTTTCTTT. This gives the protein CASSYTQGHEAFF.

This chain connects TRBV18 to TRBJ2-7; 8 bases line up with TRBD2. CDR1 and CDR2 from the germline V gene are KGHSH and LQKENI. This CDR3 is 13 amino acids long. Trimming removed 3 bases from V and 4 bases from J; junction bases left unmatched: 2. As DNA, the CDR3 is TGTGCCAGCTCACCCCCTAGCGGGTACGAGCAGTACTTC. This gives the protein CASSPPSGYEQYF.

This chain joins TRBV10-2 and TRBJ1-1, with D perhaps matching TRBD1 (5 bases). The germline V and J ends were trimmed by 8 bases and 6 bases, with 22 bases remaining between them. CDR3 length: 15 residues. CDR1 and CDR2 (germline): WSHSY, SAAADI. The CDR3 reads CASGYRGRQGAEAFF. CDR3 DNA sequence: TGCGCCAGCGGGTACCGGGGAAGGCAGGGCGCTGAAGCTTTCTTT.

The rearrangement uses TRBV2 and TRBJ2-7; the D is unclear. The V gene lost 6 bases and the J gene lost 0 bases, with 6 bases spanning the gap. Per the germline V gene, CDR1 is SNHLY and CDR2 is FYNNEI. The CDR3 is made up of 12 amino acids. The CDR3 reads CASRGSSYEQYF. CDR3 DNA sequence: TGTGCCAGCAGGGGCAGCTCCTACGAGCAGTACTTC.

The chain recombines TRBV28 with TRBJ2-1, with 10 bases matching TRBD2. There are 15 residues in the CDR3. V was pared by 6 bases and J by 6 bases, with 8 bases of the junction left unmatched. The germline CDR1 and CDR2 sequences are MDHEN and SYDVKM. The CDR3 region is CASSPLAGGLNEQFF. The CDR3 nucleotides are TGTGCCAGCAGCCCATTAGCGGGAGGTCTCAATGAGCAGTTCTTC.

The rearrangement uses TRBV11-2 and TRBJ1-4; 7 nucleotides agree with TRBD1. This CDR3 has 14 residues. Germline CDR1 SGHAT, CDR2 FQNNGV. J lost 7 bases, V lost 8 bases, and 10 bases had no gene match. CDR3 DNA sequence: TGTGCCAGCGGCGACAGGGAAGGGAGTGAAAAACTGTTTTTT. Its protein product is CASGDREGSEKLFF.

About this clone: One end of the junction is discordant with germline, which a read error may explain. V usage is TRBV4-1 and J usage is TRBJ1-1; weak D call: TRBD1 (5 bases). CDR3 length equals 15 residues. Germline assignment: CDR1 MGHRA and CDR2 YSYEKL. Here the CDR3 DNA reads TGCGCCAGCAGCCAAGGGAAAGGGGTGAATACTGAAGCTTTCTTT. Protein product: CASSQGKGVNTEAFF.

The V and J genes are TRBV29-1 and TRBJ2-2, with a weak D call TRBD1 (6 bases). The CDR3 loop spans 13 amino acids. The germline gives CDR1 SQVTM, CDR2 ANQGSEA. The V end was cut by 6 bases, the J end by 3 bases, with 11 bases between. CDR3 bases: TGCAGCGTGAAGGGGGTAGACACCGGGGAGCTGTTTTTT. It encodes CSVKGVDTGELFF.

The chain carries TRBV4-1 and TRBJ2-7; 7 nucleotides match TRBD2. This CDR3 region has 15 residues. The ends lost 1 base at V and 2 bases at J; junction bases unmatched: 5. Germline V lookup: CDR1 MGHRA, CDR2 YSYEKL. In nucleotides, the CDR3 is TGCGCCAGCAGCCAAGTGGGGACTAACACCTACGAGCAGTACTTC. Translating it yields CASSQVGTNTYEQYF.

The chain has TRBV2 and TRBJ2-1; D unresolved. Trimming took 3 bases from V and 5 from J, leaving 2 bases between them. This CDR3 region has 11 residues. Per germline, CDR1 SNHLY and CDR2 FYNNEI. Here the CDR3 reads CASSENNEQFF. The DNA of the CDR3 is TGTGCCAGCAGTGAGAACAATGAGCAGTTCTTC. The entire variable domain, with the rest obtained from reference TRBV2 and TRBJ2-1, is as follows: EPEVTQTPSHQVTQMGQEVILRCVPISNHLYFYWYRQILGQKVEFLVSFYNNEISEKSEIFDDQFSVERPDGSNFTLKIRSTKLEDSAMYFCASSENNEQFFGPGTRLTVL.

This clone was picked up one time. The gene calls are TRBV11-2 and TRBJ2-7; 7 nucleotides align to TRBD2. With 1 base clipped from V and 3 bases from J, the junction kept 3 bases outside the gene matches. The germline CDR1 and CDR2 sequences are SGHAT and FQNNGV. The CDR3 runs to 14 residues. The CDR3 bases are TGTGCCAGCAGCTTAGGTGGGAGGGTCTACGAGCAGTACTTC. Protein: CASSLGGRVYEQYF.

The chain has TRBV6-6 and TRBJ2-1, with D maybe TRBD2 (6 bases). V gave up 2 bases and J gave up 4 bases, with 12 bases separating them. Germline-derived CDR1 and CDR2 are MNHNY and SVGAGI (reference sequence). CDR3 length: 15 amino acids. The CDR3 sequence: CASSYKEGSYNEQFF. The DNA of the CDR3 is TGTGCCAGCAGTTACAAGGAGGGGTCGTACAATGAGCAGTTCTTC.